Presented here are 18 T cell receptor beta chains from one specimen sequenced in a study of shared clonotypes between healthy human individuals. TCRdb's table, derived via immunoSEQ multiplex PCR, lists solely in-frame clones and lacks some. The table has 800,000 to 1,200,000 clones, roughly 74% seen once. Sequenced material: memory CD4+ T cells from PBMCs. The subset denotes: CD45RA-negative fraction. Source of these receptors: a man younger than 35 in good health. Some clones in this sample may be carry-over from other donors' samples.

The rearrangement joins TRBV7-3 to TRBJ2-2; 10 bases match TRBD1. V dropped 4 bases and J dropped 7; count of bases not matched to a gene: 6. Germline CDR1 is SGHTA and CDR2 is FQGTGA. The CDR3 runs 15 residues. CDR3: CASSSGTGDHGELFF. CDR3 DNA: TGTGCCAGCAGCTCCGGGACAGGGGATCACGGGGAGCTGTTTTTT.

The chain joins TRBV28 to TRBJ2-5; 13 bases match TRBD2. The CDR3 contains 15 residues. Germline assignment: CDR1 MDHEN and CDR2 SYDVKM. Germline trimming cut 5 bases from V and 5 bases from J; bases unmatched to any gene: 5. The CDR3: CASSPRTSGSETQYF. In nucleotides, the CDR3 is TGTGCCAGCAGTCCACGGACTAGCGGGAGTGAGACCCAGTACTTC. Using reference TRBV28 and TRBJ2-5 for the parts outside the CDR3, the full variable domain is DVKVTQSSRYLVKRTGEKVFLECVQDMDHENMFWYRQDPGLGLRLIYFSYDVKMKEKGDIPEGYSVSREKKERFSLILESASTNQTSMYLCASSPRTSGSETQYFGPGTRLLVL.

CDR3 in DNA: TGCGCCAGCAGCTTAACATTCGGGGGGGCTCGCGCCAACGAGCAGTACTTC. It yields the protein CASSLTFGGARANEQYF. The chain couples TRBV5-1 to TRBJ2-7; 8 nucleotides align to TRBD2. The germline V gene has CDR1 SGHRS and CDR2 YFSETQ. There are 17 residues in the CDR3. V shed 2 bases and J 5 bases; nucleotides not matched to a gene: 15.

The V gene is TRBV5-4, the J gene TRBJ2-2; maybe TRBD1 (6 bases). Germline V gene data show CDR1 as SGHNT and CDR2 as YYREEE (reference sequence). With 4 bases removed from V and 7 bases from J, the gap between germline ends came to 20 bases. The CDR3 length is 16 residues. CDR3 in DNA: TGTGCCAGCAGCCCGGTGGGGGCTTCCAGGGACGGGGAGCTGTTTTTT. It translates to CASSPVGASRDGELFF.

The chain carries TRBV4-2 and TRBJ2-2; unclear D gene. CDR1 LGHNA and CDR2 YNFKEQ come from the germline V gene. This CDR3 contains 17 residues. The V gene lost 1 base and the J gene lost 0 bases, with 12 bases spanning the gap. CDR3 DNA: TGTGCCAGCAGCCAAGGCCCCCTAAAGACGAACACCGGGGAGCTGTTTTTT. Translated: CASSQGPLKTNTGELFF.

The V gene is TRBV19, the J gene TRBJ1-1, with a tentative D call TRBD1 (5 bases). Germline lookup yields CDR1 LNHDA and CDR2 SQIVND (reference sequence). Trimming took 8 bases from V and 11 from J, leaving 21 bases between them. This CDR3 is 13 amino acids long. CDR3 coding DNA: TGTGCCAGTGCAGACAGTTCTGTCTGGTCGGCTTTCTTT. Translation gives CASADSSVWSAFF.

The genes are TRBV5-1 and TRBJ2-2; possibly TRBD2 for D (6 bases). The CDR3 has 16 residues. Germline CDR1 SGHRS, CDR2 YFSETQ. Trimming removed 4 bases at V and 4 bases at J, with 17 bases between. The CDR3 region is CASSGGVGFLTGELFF. In DNA, the CDR3 is TGCGCCAGCAGCGGAGGGGTTGGCTTCCTCACCGGGGAGCTGTTTTTT.

This clone is a singleton in its sample. The chain carries TRBV19 and TRBJ2-7; 8 bases fit TRBD2. V shed 3 bases, J shed 6 bases, and the junction held 7 bases outside the gene matches. In germline, CDR1 is LNHDA, CDR2 SQIVND (reference sequence). This CDR3 comprises 14 residues. The CDR3 nucleotides are TGTGCCAGTAGTATTAGTAGGACTAGCTCCGAGCAGTACTTC. It is translated as CASSISRTSSEQYF.

This rearrangement joins TRBV5-1 to TRBJ2-7, with D possibly TRBD2 on 6 matching bases. Trimming took 2 bases from V and 2 from J, leaving 14 bases between them. Germline CDR1 reads SGHRS; CDR2 reads YFSETQ. The CDR3 is made up of 15 amino acids. The CDR3 loop is CASSLSGTPTYEQYF. In DNA, the CDR3 is TGCGCCAGCAGCTTATCCGGGACTCCGACCTACGAGCAGTACTTC.

This rearrangement joins TRBV5-1 to TRBJ1-1; D not resolved. CDR1 is SGHRS, CDR2 YFSETQ, per germline. This CDR3 is built from 13 residues. The V gene lost 3 bases and the J gene lost 5 bases, with 11 bases spanning the gap. The CDR3 here is CASSSDRGTEAFF. The CDR3 coding sequence is TGCGCCAGCAGCTCCGACCGAGGGACTGAAGCTTTCTTT.

The chain is built from TRBV29-1 and TRBJ2-5; 11 bases map to TRBD2. Germline V gene lookup returns CDR1 SQVTM and CDR2 ANQGSEA. The CDR3 totals 14 residues. With V trimmed by 7 bases and J by 2 bases, 6 bases remained unmatched. The CDR3: CSATSGSTQETQYF. For the CDR3, the DNA is TGCAGCGCCACTAGCGGGAGCACTCAAGAGACCCAGTACTTC.

The V and J genes are TRBV27 and TRBJ2-1; 15 bases match TRBD2. CDR1 and CDR2 from the germline V gene are MNHEY and SMNVEV (reference sequence). Trimming took 4 bases from V and 5 from J; bases not matched to a gene: 12. The CDR3 length is 19 residues. The CDR3 DNA is TGTGCCAGCAGTTCGATCGGGACTAGCGGGAGGCCCGGGAACAATGAGCAGTTCTTC. It codes for CASSSIGTSGRPGNNEQFF.

The chain has TRBV7-6 and TRBJ2-5, with D unclear. CDR1 is SGHVS, CDR2 FNYEAQ, per germline. The CDR3 contains 12 residues. V lost 5 bases and J lost 5, with 9 bases in between. The CDR3 region is CASSLSSETQYF. The CDR3 nucleotides read TGTGCCAGCAGCCTCAGCAGCGAGACCCAGTACTTC.

This clone has more than one count but fewer than ten. V gene TRBV13 combines with J gene TRBJ1-2; possibly TRBD1 for D (5 bases). CDR1 and CDR2 from the germline V gene are PRHDT and FYEKMQ (reference sequence). The CDR3 consists of 13 residues. V lost 4 bases and J lost 8, with 14 bases in between. The CDR3 nucleotides read TGTGCCAGCAGCTACTTTGGGGGGACGGGCTACACCTTC. Translated, it gives CASSYFGGTGYTF.

This chain uses TRBV2 with TRBJ1-5; D uncertain. The V end was cut by 3 bases, the J end by 1 base, with 4 bases between. The CDR3 is 13 residues long. From germline, CDR1 is SNHLY and CDR2 FYNNEI. The CDR3 DNA sequence: TGTGCCAGCAGTGACCAGAGCAATCAGCCCCAGCATTTT. Protein product: CASSDQSNQPQHF.

The rearrangement uses TRBV18 and TRBJ2-3, with TRBD1 as a possible D gene (5 bases). Deletions cut 5 bases from V and 3 bases from J, with 15 bases between. CDR3 length: 15 amino acids. Looked up from germline, CDR1 is KGHSH and CDR2 is LQKENI. CDR3 sequence: CASSSAGLGTDTQYF. The CDR3 nucleotides read TGTGCCAGCTCATCCGCAGGGTTAGGGACAGATACGCAGTATTTT.

In nucleotides, the CDR3 is TGTGCCAGCAGCTTAGGCAGGGTGAACACTGAAGCTTTCTTT. Residues: CASSLGRVNTEAFF. The V and J genes are TRBV7-6 and TRBJ1-1; maybe TRBD1 (5 bases). The CDR3 is made up of 14 amino acids. V lost 1 base and J lost 0, with 6 bases in between. From germline, CDR1 is SGHVS and CDR2 FNYEAQ.

This rearrangement joins TRBV19 to TRBJ1-3; unclear D gene. The CDR3 spans 12 residues. Germline values: CDR1 LNHDA, CDR2 SQIVND (reference sequence). V gave up 4 bases and J gave up 4 bases, with 5 bases separating them. The CDR3 DNA sequence: TGTGCCAGTAGTACCCCCGGAAACACCATATATTTT. This codes for CASSTPGNTIYF.